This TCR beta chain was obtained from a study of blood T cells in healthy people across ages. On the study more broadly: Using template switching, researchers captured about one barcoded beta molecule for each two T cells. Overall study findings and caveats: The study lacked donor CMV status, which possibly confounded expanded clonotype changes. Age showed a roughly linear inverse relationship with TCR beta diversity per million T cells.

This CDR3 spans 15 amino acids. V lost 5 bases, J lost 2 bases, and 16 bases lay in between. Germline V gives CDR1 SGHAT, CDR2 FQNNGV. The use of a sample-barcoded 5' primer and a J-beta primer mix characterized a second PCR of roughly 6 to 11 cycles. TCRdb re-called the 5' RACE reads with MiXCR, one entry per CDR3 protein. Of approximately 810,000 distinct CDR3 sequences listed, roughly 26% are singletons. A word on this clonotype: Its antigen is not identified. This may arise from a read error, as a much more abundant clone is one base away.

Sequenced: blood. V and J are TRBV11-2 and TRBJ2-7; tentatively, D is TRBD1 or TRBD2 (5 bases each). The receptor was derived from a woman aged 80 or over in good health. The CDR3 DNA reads TGTGCCAGCAGCGCCTCCGGGACGTCTCCCTACGAGCAGTACTTC. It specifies CASSASGTSPYEQYF.